Below, one TCR beta chain is given with its context. Its antigen is not known. This entry is derived from a study of cytomegalovirus exposure and HLA in healthy donors. Primers: 60 Vbeta forward and 13 Jbeta reverse. The table came from immunoSEQ multiplex PCR; TCRdb's copy has only in-frame clones and leaves some out. This table has 180,000 or so clones, roughly four fifths appearing once. The germline V gene encodes CDR1 SGDLS and CDR2 YYNGEE. CDR3 length equals 14 residues. Deletions cut 0 bases from V and 4 bases from J, with 9 bases between. Whole-study findings and limits: No immune exposure information besides CMV serostatus was available. Some V segments, TRBV6-2 and TRBV6-3 among them, were indistinguishable and were therefore excluded. Later on, an analysis found that several of the most significant clusters appeared to be linked to common viral pathogens, which included parvovirus B19.

This clonotype was sampled from a boy between 2 and 10 years old in good health and CMV-seronegative. Sequencing used PBMCs. The chain couples TRBV9 to TRBJ2-3, with a tentative D call TRBD2 (5 bases). DNA of the CDR3: TGTGCCAGCAGCGTAGGAGGGTCCGCAGATACGCAGTATTTT. It yields the protein CASSVGGSADTQYF.